These T cell receptor beta chains were read from a single sample in a study of T cell responses to AZD1222 COVID-19 vaccine. Produced via immunoSEQ multiplex PCR; TCRdb's table is partial and in-frame only. The sample yields around 99,000 clones, about 90% seen once. The material was peripheral blood, obtained 28 days after the second AZD1222 dose. These receptors came from an adult who received the AZD1222 COVID-19 vaccine. The CDR3 runs from the conserved cysteine through the conserved F or W. A D gene is named only where the DNA matches it firmly. Size is omitted from some rows. Given values are once, few, many or a class for expanded clones.

TRBV27	once	-	TRBJ1-6	TGTGCCAGCCGACTATTAGGGGCCTCACCCCTCCACTTT	CASRLLGASPLHF
TRBV11-2	-	-	TRBJ1-2	TGTGCCAGCAGCCCCCCCGGGGGGCGAGACTATGGCTACACCTTC	CASSPPGGRDYGYTF
TRBV29-1	-	-	TRBJ1-4	TGCAGCGTTGAGATGGCGGACGGTGAAAAACTGTTTTTT	CSVEMADGEKLFF
TRBV29-1	-	TRBD1	TRBJ2-7	TGCAGCGTTGAAGGGTTGGGACAGGACTACGAGCAGTACTTC	CSVEGLGQDYEQYF
TRBV2	-	-	TRBJ1-3	TGTGCCAGCAGCCAACTGGTCTCTGGAAACACCATATATTTT	CASSQLVSGNTIYF
TRBV2	-	TRBD1	TRBJ1-6	TGTGCCAGCAGTGAAGGAGGACAGGGGGGATCACCCCTCCACTTT	CASSEGGQGGSPLHF
TRBV4-1	few	TRBD2	TRBJ2-1	TGCGCCAGCAGCCCCAGATTAGCGGGGGTCTTCCTCACTTACAATGAGCAGTTCTTC	CASSPRLAGVFLTYNEQFF
TRBV5-5	few	-	TRBJ1-5	TGTGCCAGCAGCTTGGGGGGCGCAGGGCAGCCCCAGCATTTT	CASSLGGAGQPQHF
TRBV27	-	-	TRBJ2-1	TGTGCCAGCGGGGGTACAGGGAGCTACAATGAGCAGTTCTTC	CASGGTGSYNEQFF
TRBV7-6	-	-	TRBJ2-1	TGTGCCAGCAGCTCGTATTTAACCGGGACATACGGCTACAATGAGCAGTTCTTC	CASSSYLTGTYGYNEQFF
TRBV7-2	-	TRBD1	TRBJ1-2	TGTGCCAGCAGCTTAGGGACAGGGGGCGTTCCCTATGGCTACACCTTC	CASSLGTGGVPYGYTF
TRBV7-9	-	TRBD1	TRBJ1-2	TGTGCCAGCAGCTCTTCCGGGACAGAGACGAATGGCTACACCTTC	CASSSSGTETNGYTF
TRBV11-2	-	-	TRBJ1-3	TGTGCCAGCAGCTTAGATTACGCTGGAAACACCATATATTTT	CASSLDYAGNTIYF
TRBV18	-	-	TRBJ1-2	TGTGCCAGCTCACCAAACGAAGACTATGGCTACACCTTC	CASSPNEDYGYTF
TRBV28	-	-	TRBJ1-5	TGTGCCAGCAGTCGGATTCGACAGCCCAATCAGCCCCAGCATTTT	CASSRIRQPNQPQHF
TRBV7-2	-	-	TRBJ1-5	TGTGCCAGCAGCTTAAGGGGAAATCAGCCCCAGCATTTT	CASSLRGNQPQHF
TRBV15	-	-	TRBJ1-4	TGTGCCACCAGCAGAGATGAGATCCGAAGACTGTTTTTT	CATSRDEIRRLFF
TRBV9	-	-	TRBJ2-3	TGTGCCAGCAGCACCAACACAGATACGCAGTATTTT	CASSTNTDTQYF
TRBV9	-	-	TRBJ1-4	TGTGCCAGCAGCGTAGCTCAGGGGTTTAATGAAAAACTGTTTTTT	CASSVAQGFNEKLFF
TRBV6-5	-	-	TRBJ1-2	TGTGCCAGCAGCGCCGAAATCGGAACTGTATACTACACCTTC	CASSAEIGTVYYTF
TRBV9	-	-	TRBJ2-3	TGTGCCAGCAGCGGAAGGGCAACAGATACGCAGTATTTT	CASSGRATDTQYF
TRBV21-1	-	-	TRBJ2-1	TGTGCCAGCAGCAATGGACAGGGGATCAATGAGCAGTTCTTC	CASSNGQGINEQFF
TRBV19	-	-	TRBJ2-1	TGTGCCAGTAGTATAGGTAGCAGGGGGGCCAATGAGCAGTTCTTC	CASSIGSRGANEQFF
TRBV19	-	-	TRBJ1-1	TGTGCCAGTAGTCCCTTTAAGAACACTGAAGCTTTCTTT	CASSPFKNTEAFF
TRBV25-1	-	-	TRBJ1-5	TGTGCCAGCAGTAGAGGGGGGGGCGGTCAGCCCCAGCATTTT	CASSRGGGGQPQHF
TRBV29-1	-	-	TRBJ2-4	TGCAGCGTTGAAGCGGGGGCAGCCAAAAACATTCAGTACTTC	CSVEAGAAKNIQYF
TRBV6-5	-	-	TRBJ2-7	TGTGCCACCCTAGTACCTCCCTACGAGCAGTACTTC	CATLVPPYEQYF
TRBV30	-	-	TRBJ2-7	TGTGCCTGGAGCGCTCTGGCGGGGTTCACCTACGAGCAGTACTTC	CAWSALAGFTYEQYF
TRBV6-5	-	TRBD1	TRBJ1-1	TGTGCCAGCAGTTTAGGACAGGGGGCGAACACTGAAGCTTTCTTT	CASSLGQGANTEAFF